This is a list of T cell receptor beta chains from one sample in a study of cytomegalovirus exposure and HLA in healthy donors. Data came from immunoSEQ multiplex PCR; TCRdb stores just in-frame clones and leaves some out. The table lists tens of thousands of clones, around 94% of them singletons. Material: PBMCs. The origin of the receptors is a woman aged 18-29 years in good health and CMV-seropositive. The CDR3 runs from the conserved cysteine through the conserved F or W. A D gene is named only where the DNA matches it firmly. Rows give clone size only sometimes, using once, few, many, or a class for an expanded clone.

V gene	D gene	J gene	clone size	CDR3 DNA	CDR3 protein
TRBV27	TRBD1	TRBJ1-1	once	TGTGCCAGCAGTGCCGGGACAGACCCCGAAGCTTTCTTT	CASSAGTDPEAFF
TRBV28	TRBD2	TRBJ2-5	-	TGTGCCAGCAGTTTCCTAGCGGGGGGGGACCAAGAGACCCAGTACTTC	CASSFLAGGDQETQYF
TRBV6-1	TRBD2	TRBJ2-3	few	TGTGCCAGCAGTGTATCCGGGACTAGCGGCGCAGATACGCAGTATTTT	CASSVSGTSGADTQYF
TRBV4-2	-	TRBJ2-1	-	TGTGCCAGCAGCCAAGTAGACAGTTTGAATGAGCAGTTCTTC	CASSQVDSLNEQFF
TRBV4-3	TRBD2	TRBJ2-4	-	TGCGCCAGCAGCCGGACTAGCGGAAACATTCAGTACTTC	CASSRTSGNIQYF
TRBV28	-	TRBJ1-1	-	TGTGCCAGCAGCCCCGGACGAGGGGAAGCTTTCTTT	CASSPGRGEAFF
TRBV6-1	TRBD2	TRBJ2-1	-	TGTGCCAGCAGTGAGTATACTAGCGGGATCCCTAATGAGCAGTTCTTC	CASSEYTSGIPNEQFF
TRBV5-1	-	TRBJ1-1	-	TGCGCCAGCAGCTTGGATCTCCTGTCCCGGAGAGGTGGGAGCACTGAAGCTTTCTTT	CASSLDLLSRRGGSTEAFF
TRBV6-5	-	TRBJ1-1	-	TGTGCCAGCAGTTGGGACACGGAGAACACTGAAGCTTTCTTT	CASSWDTENTEAFF
TRBV15	TRBD2	TRBJ2-7	-	TGTGCCACCAGCAGAGAGGGGGGGGAGCCGCGATCTACGTACTTC	CATSREGGEPRSTYF
TRBV7-3	TRBD1	TRBJ2-1	-	TGTGCCAGCAGCTCACTAGGACAGGGGACGAATGAGCAGTTCTTC	CASSSLGQGTNEQFF
TRBV18	-	TRBJ1-1	-	TGTGCCAGCTCACGAAGACGACAGTCCTTCCAAGCTATGAACACTGAAGCTTTCTTT	CASSRRRQSFQAMNTEAFF
TRBV6-5	TRBD1	TRBJ1-4	-	TGTGCCAGCAGTTACGGACAGGGCAAACTGTTTTTT	CASSYGQGKLFF
TRBV9	TRBD2	TRBJ2-1	-	TGTGCCAGCTCAAAGTCAGCGGGAGACTACAATGAGCAGTTCTTC	CASSKSAGDYNEQFF
TRBV4-2	-	TRBJ1-2	-	TGTGCCAGCAGCCAAGACACGGGTAATAACTATGGCTACACCTTC	CASSQDTGNNYGYTF
TRBV7-3	-	TRBJ2-1	-	TGTGCCAGCAGCTTACCCGGGGGCAATGAGCAGTTCTTC	CASSLPGGNEQFF
TRBV7-8	TRBD2	TRBJ2-1	once	TGTGCCAGCAGCGCATTAGGGGGGGGACTAGCGGGATACAATGAGCAGTTCTTC	CASSALGGGLAGYNEQFF
TRBV19	-	TRBJ2-1	-	TGTGCCAGTATTACACGGCCAGGGGCCAATGAGCAGTTCTTC	CASITRPGANEQFF
TRBV4-1	-	TRBJ2-2	-	TGCGCCAGCAGCCAAAGTAGCGGTTCCCCCTCGAACACCGGGGAGCTGTTTTTT	CASSQSSGSPSNTGELFF
TRBV15	-	TRBJ1-4	-	TGTGCCACCAGCAGAGCGGGGGGTCCGCCGGATGAAAAACTGTTTTTT	CATSRAGGPPDEKLFF
TRBV5-6	TRBD2	TRBJ2-2	-	TGTGCCAGCAGCTTTCGCGGGGGGACCGGGGAGCTGTTTTTT	CASSFRGGTGELFF
TRBV7-2	-	TRBJ1-2	-	TGTGCCAGCAGCCATGACTCGGGTGGCTACACCTTC	CASSHDSGGYTF
TRBV27	TRBD1	TRBJ2-7	-	TGTGCCAGCAGTTTAGGGACAGACTACGAGCAGTACTTC	CASSLGTDYEQYF
TRBV9	TRBD1	TRBJ1-6	-	TGTGCCAGCAGCGCCGACAGGGATGGCCTCCACTTT	CASSADRDGLHF
TRBV28	-	TRBJ1-5	-	TGTGCCAGCAGTTCCCGGCCCCAGCATTTT	CASSSRPQHF
TRBV30	TRBD2	TRBJ2-3	-	TGTGCCTGGAGTGCCGGGACTAGCGCAGATACGCAGTATTTT	CAWSAGTSADTQYF
TRBV2	-	TRBJ2-7	once	TGTGCCATAACGAGAGCGGGACATTCCTACGAGCAGTACTTC	CAITRAGHSYEQYF
TRBV28	TRBD1	TRBJ1-2	-	TGTGCCAGCAGTTCAGGGGGCGCCTTGTATGGCTACACCTTC	CASSSGGALYGYTF